This is a list of T cell receptor beta chains from one sample in a study of blood T cell repertoires in COVID-19. Only in-frame clones appear in the TCRdb table, and some are missing; sequencing was by immunoSEQ multiplex PCR. The sample lists 65,000 to 70,000 clones, 60% to 85% occurring once. The sample taken for sequencing was peripheral blood. Source of these receptors: a human donor in a cohort sampled during active COVID-19. CDR3s include the opening cysteine and the closing phenylalanine or tryptophan. Each record gives: D gene, V gene, CDR3 length, clone size, J gene, CDR3 DNA, CDR3 protein. A D gene is named only where the DNA matches it firmly. Clone size is given for some rows only: seen once, a few or many times, or a class if the clone is expanded.

d_call: TRBD2; v_call: TRBV27; cdr3_length: 15; clone_size: NA; j_call: TRBJ2-3; cdr3_nt: TGTGCCAGCAGCGCAAGACTAGCGGGAACCCCCCCGCAGTATTTT; cdr3_aa: CASSARLAGTPPQYF
d_call: NA; v_call: TRBV5-6; cdr3_length: 14; clone_size: few; j_call: TRBJ2-1; cdr3_nt: TGTGCCAGCAGCTTTGTCAGCGAATCCCCTGAGCAGTTCTTC; cdr3_aa: CASSFVSESPEQFF
d_call: NA; v_call: TRBV10-3; cdr3_length: 15; clone_size: NA; j_call: TRBJ2-5; cdr3_nt: TGTGCCATCAGTGAAGGGTTGGCTAGCTTGGAGACCCAGTACTTC; cdr3_aa: CAISEGLASLETQYF
d_call: NA; v_call: TRBV6-5; cdr3_length: 12; clone_size: NA; j_call: TRBJ2-7; cdr3_nt: TGTGCCAGCACCAGGGTAGGAGCGGAGCAGTACTTC; cdr3_aa: CASTRVGAEQYF
d_call: NA; v_call: TRBV2; cdr3_length: 12; clone_size: NA; j_call: TRBJ1-4; cdr3_nt: TGTGCCAGCAGCACTGAGGGAGAAAAACTGTTTTTT; cdr3_aa: CASSTEGEKLFF
d_call: NA; v_call: TRBV6-1; cdr3_length: 14; clone_size: NA; j_call: TRBJ1-2; cdr3_nt: TGTGCCAGCAGTGAAGTACAACCTAACTATGGCTACACCTTC; cdr3_aa: CASSEVQPNYGYTF
d_call: TRBD2; v_call: TRBV24-1; cdr3_length: 21; clone_size: NA; j_call: TRBJ2-1; cdr3_nt: TGTGCCACCAGTGATCCAGCTGGGGGGGGACTAGCGGGGTCCCGGGCCAATGAGCAGTTCTTC; cdr3_aa: CATSDPAGGGLAGSRANEQFF
d_call: NA; v_call: TRBV7-2; cdr3_length: 14; clone_size: NA; j_call: TRBJ1-3; cdr3_nt: TGTGCCAGCAGAAGGACAAACTCTGGAAACACCATATATTTT; cdr3_aa: CASRRTNSGNTIYF
d_call: TRBD2; v_call: TRBV19; cdr3_length: 20; clone_size: NA; j_call: TRBJ2-2; cdr3_nt: TGTGCCAGTAGGCGGCCACCGGGACTAGCGGGAGGCCCTAACACCGGGGAGCTGTTTTTT; cdr3_aa: CASRRPPGLAGGPNTGELFF
d_call: NA; v_call: TRBV4-1; cdr3_length: 14; clone_size: once; j_call: TRBJ2-4; cdr3_nt: TGCGCCAGCAGCCAAGATATCGCGGGGAACATTCAGTACTTC; cdr3_aa: CASSQDIAGNIQYF
d_call: NA; v_call: TRBV11-2; cdr3_length: 14; clone_size: NA; j_call: TRBJ2-5; cdr3_nt: TGTGCCAGCAGCGCGTACCGGGACTCAGAGACCCAGTACTTC; cdr3_aa: CASSAYRDSETQYF
d_call: NA; v_call: TRBV20-1; cdr3_length: 15; clone_size: NA; j_call: TRBJ1-1; cdr3_nt: TGCAGTGCTAGTAAATTTTCAGGGGCTGAAACTGAAGCTTTCTTT; cdr3_aa: CSASKFSGAETEAFF
d_call: NA; v_call: TRBV7-2; cdr3_length: 14; clone_size: NA; j_call: TRBJ1-2; cdr3_nt: TGTGCCAGCAGCTCGACCGGGACAAACTATGGCTACACCTTC; cdr3_aa: CASSSTGTNYGYTF
d_call: TRBD2; v_call: TRBV3-1/TRBV3-2; cdr3_length: 16; clone_size: NA; j_call: TRBJ2-3; cdr3_nt: TGTGCCAGCAGCCCGCTAGCGGGAGGCAGCACAGATACGCAGTATTTT; cdr3_aa: CASSPLAGGSTDTQYF
d_call: NA; v_call: TRBV28; cdr3_length: 12; clone_size: once; j_call: TRBJ1-1; cdr3_nt: TGTGCCAGCAGCCGCAGGGTCACTGAAGCTTTCTTT; cdr3_aa: CASSRRVTEAFF
d_call: NA; v_call: TRBV7-7; cdr3_length: 13; clone_size: NA; j_call: TRBJ2-5; cdr3_nt: TGTGCTAGCAGCCCTTCTTCTGTAGAGACCCAGTACTTC; cdr3_aa: CASSPSSVETQYF
d_call: NA; v_call: TRBV29-1; cdr3_length: 15; clone_size: NA; j_call: TRBJ1-2; cdr3_nt: TGCAGCGTTGAAGAGGGACTGCGTGGGGACTATGGCTACACCTTC; cdr3_aa: CSVEEGLRGDYGYTF
d_call: TRBD1; v_call: TRBV29-1; cdr3_length: 13; clone_size: NA; j_call: TRBJ1-1; cdr3_nt: TGCAGCGCCCCGGGACAGAAAAACACTGAAGCTTTCTTT; cdr3_aa: CSAPGQKNTEAFF
d_call: NA; v_call: TRBV6-1; cdr3_length: 18; clone_size: NA; j_call: TRBJ2-2; cdr3_nt: TGTGCCAGCAGTGAAGCGCTTTGGGGGGGCAGGGGCACCGGGGAGCTGTTTTTT; cdr3_aa: CASSEALWGGRGTGELFF
d_call: TRBD1; v_call: TRBV6-5; cdr3_length: 12; clone_size: NA; j_call: TRBJ2-7; cdr3_nt: TGTGCCAGCAGACCGACAGGGAGCGAGCAGTACTTC; cdr3_aa: CASRPTGSEQYF
d_call: TRBD1; v_call: TRBV5-6; cdr3_length: 16; clone_size: NA; j_call: TRBJ1-5; cdr3_nt: TGTGCCAGCAGCGCCGCGACAGGGTATAGCAATCAGCCCCAGCATTTT; cdr3_aa: CASSAATGYSNQPQHF
d_call: TRBD1; v_call: TRBV19; cdr3_length: 13; clone_size: NA; j_call: TRBJ1-5; cdr3_nt: TGTGCCAGTAGGGGACAGGGGGGACAGCCCCAGCATTTT; cdr3_aa: CASRGQGGQPQHF
d_call: NA; v_call: TRBV7-9; cdr3_length: 12; clone_size: NA; j_call: TRBJ1-1; cdr3_nt: TGTGCCAGCAGCCTGCCGGGCACTGAAGCTTTCTTT; cdr3_aa: CASSLPGTEAFF
d_call: NA; v_call: TRBV5-6; cdr3_length: 15; clone_size: NA; j_call: TRBJ2-7; cdr3_nt: TGTGCCAGCAGGAGAAGCTTGGCGGGCCGTAGGGAGCAGTACTTC; cdr3_aa: CASRRSLAGRREQYF
d_call: NA; v_call: TRBV7-9; cdr3_length: 11; clone_size: NA; j_call: TRBJ1-4; cdr3_nt: TGTGCCAGCAGCTTAGACGGAAAACTGTTTTTT; cdr3_aa: CASSLDGKLFF
d_call: NA; v_call: TRBV12-3/TRBV12-4; cdr3_length: 13; clone_size: NA; j_call: TRBJ2-1; cdr3_nt: TGTGCCAGCAGCCTTGACAGACACAATGAGCAGTTCTTC; cdr3_aa: CASSLDRHNEQFF
d_call: TRBD2; v_call: TRBV6-6; cdr3_length: 13; clone_size: NA; j_call: TRBJ2-7; cdr3_nt: TGTGCCAGCAGAACACTAGCGGGCTACGAGCAGTACTTC; cdr3_aa: CASRTLAGYEQYF
d_call: TRBD1; v_call: TRBV3-1/TRBV3-2; cdr3_length: 14; clone_size: NA; j_call: TRBJ1-2; cdr3_nt: TGTGCCAGCAGCCGGGACAGCTATTCGGGAGGCTACACCTTC; cdr3_aa: CASSRDSYSGGYTF
d_call: NA; v_call: TRBV19; cdr3_length: 13; clone_size: few; j_call: TRBJ2-1; cdr3_nt: TGTGCCAGTACAAAGGGACTCTACAATGAGCAGTTCTTC; cdr3_aa: CASTKGLYNEQFF
d_call: TRBD2; v_call: TRBV3-1/TRBV3-2; cdr3_length: 15; clone_size: NA; j_call: TRBJ2-5; cdr3_nt: TGTGCCAGCAGCTCCGGGACTAGCGGACAAGAGACCCAGTACTTC; cdr3_aa: CASSSGTSGQETQYF
d_call: TRBD1; v_call: TRBV19; cdr3_length: 17; clone_size: many; j_call: TRBJ1-2; cdr3_nt: TGTGCCAGTAGTATTTCATCGAGGGGCAGGGGGCTAATACGTTACACCTTC; cdr3_aa: CASSISSRGRGLIRYTF
d_call: NA; v_call: TRBV11-2; cdr3_length: 14; clone_size: few; j_call: TRBJ1-5; cdr3_nt: TGTGCCAGCAGCTACATGGGGGCCGATCAGCCCCAGCATTTT; cdr3_aa: CASSYMGADQPQHF
d_call: TRBD2; v_call: TRBV7-2; cdr3_length: 15; clone_size: NA; j_call: TRBJ2-7; cdr3_nt: TGTGCCAGCAGCTTAGGCGGGGGGAGCTCCTACGAGCAGTACTTC; cdr3_aa: CASSLGGGSSYEQYF
d_call: NA; v_call: TRBV5-6; cdr3_length: 13; clone_size: NA; j_call: TRBJ2-3; cdr3_nt: TGTGCCAGCAGCTTAAGACGGGCAGATACGCAGTATTTT; cdr3_aa: CASSLRRADTQYF
d_call: TRBD1; v_call: TRBV5-6; cdr3_length: 15; clone_size: NA; j_call: TRBJ2-2; cdr3_nt: TGTGCCAGCAGCTCGGGGACAGGGGGCATCGGGGAGCTGTTTTTT; cdr3_aa: CASSSGTGGIGELFF
d_call: TRBD1; v_call: TRBV27; cdr3_length: 14; clone_size: once; j_call: TRBJ1-2; cdr3_nt: TGTGCCAGCAGTTTGGGACAGGGGGCCAATGGCTACACCTTC; cdr3_aa: CASSLGQGANGYTF
d_call: TRBD1; v_call: TRBV9; cdr3_length: 15; clone_size: few; j_call: TRBJ2-2; cdr3_nt: TGTGCCAGCAGCGACGGGGCAGGGGGCGGCGGGGAGCTGTTTTTT; cdr3_aa: CASSDGAGGGGELFF
d_call: TRBD2; v_call: TRBV19; cdr3_length: 15; clone_size: NA; j_call: TRBJ2-3; cdr3_nt: TGTGCCAGTAGTTCTAGCGGGAGGGGAACAGATACGCAGTATTTT; cdr3_aa: CASSSSGRGTDTQYF
d_call: TRBD1; v_call: TRBV5-1; cdr3_length: 17; clone_size: NA; j_call: TRBJ1-3; cdr3_nt: TGCGCCAGCAGCTTTTCAGGGACAGGGGAAGCTGGAAACACCATATATTTT; cdr3_aa: CASSFSGTGEAGNTIYF
d_call: TRBD2; v_call: TRBV6-5; cdr3_length: 15; clone_size: NA; j_call: TRBJ2-3; cdr3_nt: TGTGCCACCCCTTCAACGGGGGGGCCATCAGATACGCAGTATTTT; cdr3_aa: CATPSTGGPSDTQYF
d_call: TRBD1; v_call: TRBV5-1; cdr3_length: 14; clone_size: NA; j_call: TRBJ2-1; cdr3_nt: TGCGCCAGCAGCACGGCACAGGGGAACAATGAGCAGTTCTTC; cdr3_aa: CASSTAQGNNEQFF